A selection of T cell receptor beta chains follows, all from one sample in a study of identical twins. TCRdb fed the 5' RACE reads into MiXCR, producing one record per CDR3 protein. In the table there are about 890,000 distinct CDR3 sequences, 9% to 15% of which are singletons. These records were also assigned to another study, of yellow fever vaccine responses in identical twins.

Sequenced sample: PBMCs. Every receptor here comes from a woman in her late teens or twenties in good health. CDR3s include the opening cysteine and the closing phenylalanine or tryptophan. The D gene is left open where the match is weak. Rows give clone size only sometimes, using once, few, many, or a class for an expanded clone.

CDR3,DNA,size,D,V,J
CASSEGLAITDTQYF,TGTGCCAGCAGTGAGGGGCTAGCCATCACAGATACGCAGTATTTT,.,.,TRBV25-1,TRBJ2-3
CASSSPGLAGGASTDTQYF,TGTGCCAGCAGCTCCCCGGGACTAGCGGGGGGCGCAAGCACAGATACGCAGTATTTT,once,TRBD2,TRBV5-4,TRBJ2-3
CASSEGPLREQYF,TGTGCCAGCAGCGAGGGGCCCTTAAGGGAGCAGTACTTC,few,.,TRBV9,TRBJ2-7
CASSLVIADGDEQFF,TGTGCCAGCAGCTTAGTAATTGCCGACGGGGATGAGCAGTTCTTC,many,.,TRBV11-1,TRBJ2-1
CASSFSGGDQETQYF,TGTGCCAGCAGTTTCAGCGGGGGGGACCAAGAGACCCAGTACTTC,many,TRBD2,TRBV25-1,TRBJ2-5
CASRRDGTSYNEQFF,TGTGCCAGCAGAAGGGACGGGACCTCCTACAATGAGCAGTTCTTC,few,.,TRBV27,TRBJ2-1
CASSERGREQFF,TGTGCCAGCAGTGAAAGAGGGCGTGAGCAGTTCTTC,few,.,TRBV2,TRBJ2-1
CASSLSGGAVYTQYF,TGTGCCAGCAGCTTGTCTGGGGGAGCCGTATATACGCAGTATTTT,few,.,TRBV7-3,TRBJ2-3
CSARDTRTPQETQYF,TGCAGTGCTAGAGATACGCGGACACCTCAAGAGACCCAGTACTTC,few,.,TRBV20-1,TRBJ2-5
CASSAGTIQETQYF,TGTGCCAGCAGCGCCGGGACTATTCAAGAGACCCAGTACTTC,few,TRBD2,TRBV7-7,TRBJ2-5
CASTPSSGGSYNEQFF,TGTGCCAGCACTCCCTCTTCGGGGGGGAGTTACAATGAGCAGTTCTTC,few,TRBD2,TRBV28,TRBJ2-1
CSAPFGFNEQFF,TGCAGTGCTCCTTTCGGTTTCAATGAGCAGTTCTTC,.,.,TRBV20-1,TRBJ2-1
CSVIRQGVRNEQFF,TGCAGCGTGATTCGACAGGGGGTAAGGAATGAGCAGTTCTTC,few,TRBD1,TRBV29-1,TRBJ2-1
CASSLADYPSTDTQYF,TGTGCCAGCAGCTTGGCGGACTACCCCAGCACAGATACGCAGTATTTT,.,.,TRBV5-5,TRBJ2-3
CAISGASGGLQSNTGELFF,TGTGCCATCAGTGGGGCTAGCGGGGGGCTTCAATCAAACACCGGGGAGCTGTTTTTT,few,TRBD2,TRBV10-3,TRBJ2-2
CASSLGPSGANNEQFF,TGCGCCAGCAGCTTGGGTCCTAGCGGGGCCAATAATGAGCAGTTCTTC,few,TRBD2,TRBV5-1,TRBJ2-1
CATRGLWRQYANTGELFF,TGCGCCACCAGGGGGTTATGGAGACAGTACGCGAACACCGGGGAGCTGTTTTTT,.,TRBD1,TRBV10-2,TRBJ2-2
CASKGPTDTQYF,TGCGCCAGCAAGGGCCCCACAGATACGCAGTATTTT,.,.,TRBV4-1,TRBJ2-3
CSARGRGDRYEQYF,TGCAGTGCTAGAGGTCGGGGGGATCGATACGAGCAGTACTTC,few,TRBD2,TRBV20-1,TRBJ2-7
CASSSPQGGVYGYTF,TGTGCCAGCAGCTCCCCCCAGGGGGGGGTCTATGGCTACACCTTC,few,TRBD1,TRBV12-3/TRBV12-4,TRBJ1-2
CASRPQYTGELFF,TGTGCCAGCAGGCCTCAGTACACCGGGGAGCTGTTTTTT,.,.,TRBV12-3/TRBV12-4,TRBJ2-2
CSVLRQSNQPQHF,TGCAGCGTTCTTCGACAGAGCAATCAGCCCCAGCATTTT,few,.,TRBV29-1,TRBJ1-5
CASSLSFGPDTQYF,TGTGCCAGCAGTTTAAGTTTCGGGCCAGATACGCAGTATTTT,.,.,TRBV28,TRBJ2-3
CASSDRVMEQFF,TGTGCCAGCAGCGACAGGGTTATGGAGCAGTTCTTC,.,TRBD1,TRBV6-2/TRBV6-3,TRBJ2-1
CASSSPTGLAGGPAKNIQYF,TGTGCCAGCAGCTCTCCAACGGGACTAGCGGGAGGGCCGGCCAAAAACATTCAGTACTTC,.,TRBD2,TRBV11-1,TRBJ2-4
CASSHNWGGDQETQYF,TGTGCCAGCAGCCACAATTGGGGCGGGGACCAAGAGACCCAGTACTTC,few,.,TRBV3-1,TRBJ2-5
CASSGGVGNQPQHF,TGTGCCAGCAGCGGGGGCGTGGGTAATCAGCCCCAGCATTTT,.,.,TRBV27,TRBJ1-5
CASSPSRVARTDTQYF,TGTGCCAGCAGCCCCAGTAGGGTAGCCCGCACAGATACGCAGTATTTT,.,.,TRBV7-9,TRBJ2-3
CASSLVAASDTQYF,TGTGCCAGCAGCTTAGTCGCCGCGTCAGATACGCAGTATTTT,few,.,TRBV7-8,TRBJ2-3
CAIRPGLAGGPITGELFF,TGTGCCATCAGACCCGGACTAGCGGGAGGGCCTATTACCGGGGAGCTGTTTTTT,many,TRBD2,TRBV10-3,TRBJ2-2
CASSPGRASNTEAFF,TGTGCCAGCTCACCAGGAAGGGCATCGAACACTGAAGCTTTCTTT,few,.,TRBV18,TRBJ1-1
CAITPDVVTSGANVLTF,TGTGCCATCACTCCAGACGTGGTGACCTCTGGGGCCAACGTCCTGACTTTC,.,.,TRBV10-3,TRBJ2-6
CASSPQGAELFF,TGTGCCAGCTCACCACAGGGAGCAGAGCTGTTTTTT,.,.,TRBV18,TRBJ2-2
CASSEARGDEQFF,TGTGCCAGCAGTGAAGCGAGGGGAGATGAGCAGTTCTTC,many,.,TRBV2,TRBJ2-1
CACCQVGRRTSTDTQYF,TGTGCCTGCTGCCAAGTGGGGCGAAGAACTAGCACAGATACGCAGTATTTT,.,.,TRBV3-1,TRBJ2-3
CSARGQDSTHTEAFF,TGCAGTGCTAGAGGTCAAGACAGTACTCACACTGAAGCTTTCTTT,once,.,TRBV20-1,TRBJ1-1
CATSRDLADTQYF,TGTGCCACCAGCAGAGATCTCGCAGATACGCAGTATTTT,few,.,TRBV15,TRBJ2-3
CASSAGPYEQFF,TGTGCCAGCAGCGCCGGCCCCTACGAGCAGTTCTTC,few,.,TRBV9,TRBJ2-1
CASSCKIGASGTTDTQYF,TGTGCCAGCAGCTGCAAAATTGGAGCTAGCGGGACCACAGATACGCAGTATTTT,.,TRBD2,TRBV12-3/TRBV12-4,TRBJ2-3
CASSLRTTGELFF,TGTGCCAGCAGTCTCAGGACCACCGGGGAGCTGTTTTTT,many,.,TRBV7-8,TRBJ2-2
CASIEGLVTEAFF,TGTGCCAGCATCGAGGGGCTGGTCACTGAAGCTTTCTTT,.,.,TRBV6-1,TRBJ1-1
CASSGPSRQEQFF,TGTGCCAGCAGCGGGCCTAGTAGGCAGGAGCAGTTCTTC,few,.,TRBV6-1,TRBJ2-1
CAISDPVAESSYNEQFF,TGTGCCATCAGTGATCCGGTAGCGGAGAGCTCCTACAATGAGCAGTTCTTC,.,.,TRBV10-3,TRBJ2-1
CASSGVGTEEGYTF,TGTGCCAGCAGCGGGGTGGGGACCGAGGAAGGCTACACCTTC,.,.,TRBV9,TRBJ1-2
CASSLMGDGELFF,TGCGCCAGCAGCTTGATGGGTGATGGGGAGCTGTTTTTT,.,.,TRBV5-1,TRBJ2-2
CASSPGTQLEKLFF,TGTGCCAGCAGTCCCGGGACACAGTTGGAAAAACTGTTTTTT,few,.,TRBV12-3/TRBV12-4,TRBJ1-4
CASSQDWREGPTDTQYF,TGTGCCAGCAGCCAAGATTGGCGGGAGGGCCCCACAGATACGCAGTATTTT,few,TRBD2,TRBV3-1,TRBJ2-3
CASTITANTGELFF,TGTGCCAGCACCATCACAGCGAACACCGGGGAGCTGTTTTTT,many,.,TRBV12-3/TRBV12-4,TRBJ2-2
CASSRWSYTEAFF,TGTGCCAGCAGCCGATGGAGCTACACTGAAGCTTTCTTT,few,.,TRBV14,TRBJ1-1
CSARMGGSLIGEQFF,TGCAGTGCTAGAATGGGCGGGAGCTTGATCGGTGAGCAGTTCTTC,few,TRBD2,TRBV20-1,TRBJ2-1
CSARDSHTYNEQFF,TGCAGTGCTAGAGACTCGCACACCTACAATGAGCAGTTCTTC,.,.,TRBV20-1,TRBJ2-1
CASSLVVQGGQETQYF,TGCGCCAGCAGCTTGGTTGTCCAGGGTGGCCAAGAGACCCAGTACTTC,many,.,TRBV5-1,TRBJ2-5
CASSSRTSGGPYSNTGELFF,TGTGCCAGCAGCTCCAGGACTAGCGGGGGCCCCTACTCGAACACCGGGGAGCTGTTTTTT,once,TRBD2,TRBV11-2,TRBJ2-2
CASSLPVSVGRYEQYF,TGTGCCAGCAGCTTACCGGTTAGCGTCGGGAGATACGAGCAGTACTTC,.,.,TRBV11-2,TRBJ2-7
CASRPWGTGPSEAFF,TGTGCCAGCAGGCCTTGGGGGACAGGTCCCTCTGAAGCTTTCTTT,few,TRBD1,TRBV12-3/TRBV12-4,TRBJ1-1
CASSQGVGLSYEQYF,TGTGCCAGCAGCCAAGGGGTTGGGCTCTCCTACGAGCAGTACTTC,.,.,TRBV3-1,TRBJ2-7
CASSSGIANTGELFF,TGTGCCAGCAGTTCAGGCATCGCGAACACCGGGGAGCTGTTTTTT,many,.,TRBV12-3/TRBV12-4,TRBJ2-2